The rows below give T cell receptor beta chains drawn from one sample of a study of low-dose radiotherapy and immunotherapy resistance in tumors. MiXCR, applied by TCRdb to the reads, yields one record per CDR3 protein. The profile shows about 39,000 distinct CDR3 sequences, 31% of them singletons. Material: PBMCs, obtained before treatment. The receptors derive from a male donor with gallbladder cancer. Both conserved end residues are part of each CDR3. A D gene is named only where the DNA matches it firmly. The listing skips clone size in some rows; elsewhere it reads once, few, many or a size class.

v_call: TRBV7-2
d_call: TRBD2
clone_size: -
j_call: TRBJ2-7
cdr3_aa: CASSSGLHEQYF
cdr3_nt: TGTGCCAGCAGCTCGGGACTACACGAGCAGTACTTC

v_call: TRBV12-3/TRBV12-4
d_call: TRBD1
clone_size: -
j_call: TRBJ1-6
cdr3_aa: CASSLYTDRVYSPLHF
cdr3_nt: TGTGCCAGCAGTTTATATACCGACAGGGTCTATTCACCCCTCCACTTT

v_call: TRBV9
d_call: TRBD2
clone_size: many
j_call: TRBJ2-7
cdr3_aa: CASSVDPSGRTYEQYF
cdr3_nt: TGTGCCAGCAGCGTAGATCCTAGCGGGAGGACCTACGAGCAGTACTTC

v_call: TRBV2
d_call: TRBD2
clone_size: many
j_call: TRBJ2-1
cdr3_aa: CASSGGTSGGFSSYNEQFF
cdr3_nt: TGTGCCAGCAGTGGGGGGACTAGCGGGGGGTTTAGCTCCTACAATGAGCAGTTCTTC

v_call: TRBV7-2
d_call: TRBD2
clone_size: many
j_call: TRBJ2-7
cdr3_aa: CASSPRTSGRAYEQYF
cdr3_nt: TGTGCCAGCAGCCCCCGGACTAGCGGGAGGGCTTACGAGCAGTACTTC

v_call: TRBV15
d_call: TRBD1
clone_size: -
j_call: TRBJ2-7
cdr3_aa: CATSSKTGAYEQYF
cdr3_nt: TGTGCCACCAGCTCTAAGACAGGGGCCTACGAGCAGTACTTC

v_call: TRBV6-1
d_call: TRBD1
clone_size: -
j_call: TRBJ2-1
cdr3_aa: CASRRPGQTYNEQFF
cdr3_nt: TGTGCCAGCAGGAGACCGGGACAGACATACAATGAGCAGTTCTTC

v_call: TRBV7-2
d_call: TRBD2
clone_size: -
j_call: TRBJ2-7
cdr3_aa: CASSLEGTSGTYEQYF
cdr3_nt: TGTGCCAGCAGCTTAGAAGGGACTAGCGGGACCTACGAGCAGTACTTC

v_call: TRBV5-1
d_call: -
clone_size: -
j_call: TRBJ2-1
cdr3_aa: CASGVGTGTYNEQFF
cdr3_nt: TGCGCCAGCGGGGTGGGGACTGGCACCTACAATGAGCAGTTCTTC

v_call: TRBV12-3/TRBV12-4
d_call: -
clone_size: many
j_call: TRBJ2-3
cdr3_aa: CASSSPYLLVRRDTQYF
cdr3_nt: TGTGCCAGCAGTTCCCCCTACCTACTAGTCCGGCGGGATACGCAGTATTTT

v_call: TRBV4-2
d_call: -
clone_size: many
j_call: TRBJ2-1
cdr3_aa: CASSQGRVGISYNEQFF
cdr3_nt: TGTGCCAGCAGCCAAGGTCGTGTCGGGATCTCCTACAATGAGCAGTTCTTC

v_call: TRBV19
d_call: TRBD1
clone_size: -
j_call: TRBJ2-1
cdr3_aa: CASSRGTGDEQFF
cdr3_nt: TGTGCCAGTAGTAGAGGGACAGGGGATGAGCAGTTCTTC

v_call: TRBV30
d_call: -
clone_size: many
j_call: TRBJ2-7
cdr3_aa: CAWSPLGAGTFSYEQYF
cdr3_nt: TGTGCCTGGAGTCCTCTAGGGGCAGGCACTTTCTCCTACGAGCAGTACTTC

v_call: TRBV5-1
d_call: TRBD2
clone_size: few
j_call: TRBJ2-1
cdr3_aa: CASKERTSGSDEQFF
cdr3_nt: TGCGCCAGCAAGGAGAGGACTAGCGGGAGTGACGAGCAGTTCTTC

v_call: TRBV24-1
d_call: -
clone_size: many
j_call: TRBJ2-3
cdr3_aa: CATSDSAGIDTQYF
cdr3_nt: TGTGCCACCAGTGATTCCGCAGGGATAGATACGCAGTATTTT

v_call: TRBV7-9
d_call: TRBD2
clone_size: many
j_call: TRBJ2-7
cdr3_aa: CASRPGLAEYEQYF
cdr3_nt: TGTGCCAGCAGACCGGGACTAGCGGAGTACGAGCAGTACTTC

v_call: TRBV3-1
d_call: -
clone_size: many
j_call: TRBJ1-3
cdr3_aa: CASSQTGNSGNTIYF
cdr3_nt: TGTGCCAGCAGCCAAACAGGAAACTCTGGAAACACCATATATTTT

v_call: TRBV27
d_call: -
clone_size: many
j_call: TRBJ1-6
cdr3_aa: CASSSRDLGWSYNSPLHF
cdr3_nt: TGTGCCAGCAGTTCACGGGACTTAGGATGGTCCTATAATTCACCCCTCCACTTT

v_call: TRBV3-1
d_call: -
clone_size: -
j_call: TRBJ2-2
cdr3_aa: CASSQVGAGELFF
cdr3_nt: TGTGCCAGCAGCCAAGTCGGAGCCGGGGAGCTGTTTTTT